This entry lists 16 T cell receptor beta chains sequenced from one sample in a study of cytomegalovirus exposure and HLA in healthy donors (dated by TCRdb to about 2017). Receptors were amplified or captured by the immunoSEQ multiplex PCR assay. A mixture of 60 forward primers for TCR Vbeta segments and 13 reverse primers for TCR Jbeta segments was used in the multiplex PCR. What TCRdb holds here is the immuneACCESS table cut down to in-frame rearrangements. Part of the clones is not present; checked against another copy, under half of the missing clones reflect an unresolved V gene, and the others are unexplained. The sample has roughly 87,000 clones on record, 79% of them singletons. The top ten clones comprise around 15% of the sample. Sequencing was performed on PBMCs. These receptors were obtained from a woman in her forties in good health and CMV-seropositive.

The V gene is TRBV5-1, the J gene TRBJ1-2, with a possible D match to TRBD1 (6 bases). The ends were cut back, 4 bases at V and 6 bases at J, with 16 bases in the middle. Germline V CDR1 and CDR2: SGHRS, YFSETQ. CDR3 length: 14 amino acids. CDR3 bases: TGCGCCAGCAGCCTATCAGGGACATTGGATGGCTACACCTTC. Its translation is CASSLSGTLDGYTF.

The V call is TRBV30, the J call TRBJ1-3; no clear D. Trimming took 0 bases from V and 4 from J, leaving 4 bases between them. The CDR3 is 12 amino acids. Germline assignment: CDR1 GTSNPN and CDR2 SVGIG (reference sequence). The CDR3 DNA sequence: TGTGCCTGGAGTGTCTTAGGAAACACCATATATTTT. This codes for CAWSVLGNTIYF. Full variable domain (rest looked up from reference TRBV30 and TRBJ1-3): SQTIHQWPATLVQPVGSPLSLECTVEGTSNPNLYWYRQAAGRGLQLLFYSVGIGQISSEVPQNLSASRPQDRQFILSSKKLLLSDSGFYLCAWSVLGNTIYFGEGSWLTVV.

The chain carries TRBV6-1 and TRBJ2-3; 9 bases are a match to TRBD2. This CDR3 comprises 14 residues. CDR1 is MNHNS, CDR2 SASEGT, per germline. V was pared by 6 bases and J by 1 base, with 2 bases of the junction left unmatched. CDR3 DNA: TGTGCCAGCAGCCGGACTAGCGGCACAGATACGCAGTATTTT. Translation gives CASSRTSGTDTQYF.

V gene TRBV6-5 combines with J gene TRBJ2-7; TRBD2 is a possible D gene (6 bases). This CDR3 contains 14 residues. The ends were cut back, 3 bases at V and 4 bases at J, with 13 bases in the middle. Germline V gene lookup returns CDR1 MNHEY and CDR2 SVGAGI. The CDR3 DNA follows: TGTGCCAGCAGTTATACCCTGGGGGGTTACGAGCAGTACTTC. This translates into CASSYTLGGYEQYF.

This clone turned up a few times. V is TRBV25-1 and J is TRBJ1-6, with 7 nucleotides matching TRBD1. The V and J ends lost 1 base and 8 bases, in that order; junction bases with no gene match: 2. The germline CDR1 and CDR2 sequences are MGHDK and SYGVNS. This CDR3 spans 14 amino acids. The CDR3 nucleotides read TGTGCCAGCAGTGAATCAGGGGGATATTCACCCCTCCACTTT. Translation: CASSESGGYSPLHF.

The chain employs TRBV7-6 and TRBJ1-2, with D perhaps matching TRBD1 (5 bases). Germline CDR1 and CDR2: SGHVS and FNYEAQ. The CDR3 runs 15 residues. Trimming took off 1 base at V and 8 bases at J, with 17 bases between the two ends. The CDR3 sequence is CASSLVVGREDGYTF. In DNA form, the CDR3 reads TGTGCCAGCAGCTTAGTGGTGGGGCGCGAGGACGGCTACACCTTC.

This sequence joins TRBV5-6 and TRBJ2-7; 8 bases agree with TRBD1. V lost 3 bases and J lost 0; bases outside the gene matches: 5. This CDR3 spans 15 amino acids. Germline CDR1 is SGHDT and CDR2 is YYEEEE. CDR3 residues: CASSSFGTGSYEQYF. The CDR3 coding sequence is TGTGCCAGCAGCTCCTTTGGGACAGGCTCCTACGAGCAGTACTTC. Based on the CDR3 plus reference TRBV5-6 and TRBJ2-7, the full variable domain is DAGVTQSPTHLIKTRGQQVTLRCSPKSGHDTVSWYQQALGQGPQFIFQYYEEEERQRGNFPDRFSGHQFPNYSSELNVNALLLGDSALYLCASSSFGTGSYEQYFGPGTRLTVT.

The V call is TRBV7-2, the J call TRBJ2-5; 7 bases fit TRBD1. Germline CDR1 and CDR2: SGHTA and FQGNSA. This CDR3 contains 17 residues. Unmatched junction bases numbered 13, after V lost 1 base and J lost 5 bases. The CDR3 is CASSLGALQGTRETQYF. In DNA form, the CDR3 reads TGTGCCAGCAGCTTAGGAGCCCTACAGGGGACGAGGGAGACCCAGTACTTC.

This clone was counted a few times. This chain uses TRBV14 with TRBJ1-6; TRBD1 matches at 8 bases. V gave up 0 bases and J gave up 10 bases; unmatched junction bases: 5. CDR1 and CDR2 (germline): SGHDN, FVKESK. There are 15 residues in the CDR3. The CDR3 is CASSQDWTGRSPLHF. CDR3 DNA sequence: TGTGCCAGCAGCCAAGATTGGACAGGGCGCTCACCCCTCCACTTT.

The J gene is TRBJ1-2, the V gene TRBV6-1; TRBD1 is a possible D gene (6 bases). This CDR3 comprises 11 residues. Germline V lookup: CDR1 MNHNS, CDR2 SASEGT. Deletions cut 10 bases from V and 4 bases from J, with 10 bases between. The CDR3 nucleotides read TGTGCCAACAGGGCGGGCTATGGCTACACCTTC. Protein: CANRAGYGYTF.

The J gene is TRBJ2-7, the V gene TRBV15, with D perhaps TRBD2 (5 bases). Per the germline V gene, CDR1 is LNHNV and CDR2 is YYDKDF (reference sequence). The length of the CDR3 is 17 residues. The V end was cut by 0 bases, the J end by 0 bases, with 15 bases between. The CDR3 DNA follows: TGTGCCACCAGCAGAGATCTAACAAGCGGTAGCTCCTACGAGCAGTACTTC. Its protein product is CATSRDLTSGSSYEQYF.

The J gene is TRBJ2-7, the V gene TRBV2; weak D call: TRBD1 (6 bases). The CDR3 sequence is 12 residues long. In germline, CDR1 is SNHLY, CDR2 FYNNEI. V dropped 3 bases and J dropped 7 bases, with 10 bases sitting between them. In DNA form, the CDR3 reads TGTGCCAGCAGTGATGTAGGGACAGAGCAGTACTTC. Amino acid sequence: CASSDVGTEQYF.

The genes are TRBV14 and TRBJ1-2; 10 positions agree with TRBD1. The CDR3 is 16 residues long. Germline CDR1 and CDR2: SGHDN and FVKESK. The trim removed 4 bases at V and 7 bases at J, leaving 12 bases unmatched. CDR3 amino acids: CASSRQGAKGAAGYTF. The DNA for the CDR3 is TGTGCCAGCAGCCGACAGGGGGCTAAGGGGGCAGCTGGCTACACCTTC.

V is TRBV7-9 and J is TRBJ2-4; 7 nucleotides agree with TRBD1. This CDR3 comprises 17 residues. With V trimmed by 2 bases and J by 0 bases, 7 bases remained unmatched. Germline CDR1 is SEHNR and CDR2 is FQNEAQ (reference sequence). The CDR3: CASSLIVAGGAKNIQYF. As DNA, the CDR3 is TGTGCCAGCAGCTTAATTGTGGCAGGGGGAGCCAAAAACATTCAGTACTTC.

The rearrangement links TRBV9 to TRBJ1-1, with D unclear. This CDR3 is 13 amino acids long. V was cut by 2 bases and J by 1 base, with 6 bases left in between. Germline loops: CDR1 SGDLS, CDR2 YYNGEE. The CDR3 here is CASSVEGNTEAFF. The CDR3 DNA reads TGTGCCAGCAGCGTGGAGGGGAACACTGAAGCTTTCTTT.

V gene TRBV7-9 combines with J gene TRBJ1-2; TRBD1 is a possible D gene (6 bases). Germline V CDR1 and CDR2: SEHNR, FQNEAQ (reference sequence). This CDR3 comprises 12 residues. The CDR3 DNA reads TGTTCCGGACTCCGGGACACCTTTGGCTACACCTTC. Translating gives CSGLRDTFGYTF.